This TCR beta chain was identified during a study of OX40 agonist ivuxolimab in advanced cancers. Study-level points and caveats: At 0.1 to 3.0 mg/kg and by week 6, clonal expansion occurred in CD4+ and CD8+ blood T cells.

Clones were read by immunoSEQ multiplex PCR, and TCRdb kept only the in-frame ones, dropping some. The table lists 81,000 or so clones, 88% of them singletons. To note about this clone: The antigen is not known.

CDR3 length: 16 amino acids. Trimming took 5 bases from V and 5 from J; bases not matched to a gene: 9. The V gene's germline CDR1 is SGHTA and CDR2 FQGNSA. Sequencing was performed on CD4+ or CD8+ T cells sorted from blood, taken in a trial of the OX40 agonist ivuxolimab. The sequence came from an adult with an advanced solid tumor such as melanoma, head and neck, liver or kidney cancer. The chain links TRBV7-2 to TRBJ1-5, with TRBD1 matching over 10 bases. CDR3 DNA: TGTGCCAGCAGCCGGACAGGGGGTGAAAATTATCAGCCCCAGCATTTT. It encodes CASSRTGGENYQPQHF.